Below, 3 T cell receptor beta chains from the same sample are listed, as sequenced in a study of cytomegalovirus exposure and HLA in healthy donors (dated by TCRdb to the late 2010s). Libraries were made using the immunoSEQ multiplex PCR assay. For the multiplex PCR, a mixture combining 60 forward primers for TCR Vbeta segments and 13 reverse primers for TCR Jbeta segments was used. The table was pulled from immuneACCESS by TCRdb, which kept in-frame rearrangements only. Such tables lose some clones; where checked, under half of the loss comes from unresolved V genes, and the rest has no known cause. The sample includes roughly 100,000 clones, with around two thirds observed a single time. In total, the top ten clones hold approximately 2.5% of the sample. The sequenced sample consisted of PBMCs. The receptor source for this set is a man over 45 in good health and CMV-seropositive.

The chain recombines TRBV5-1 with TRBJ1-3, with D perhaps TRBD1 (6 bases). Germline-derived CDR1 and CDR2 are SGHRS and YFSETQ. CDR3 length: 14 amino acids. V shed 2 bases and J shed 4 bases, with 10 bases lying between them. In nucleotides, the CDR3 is TGCGCCAGCAGCTTCGCAGGGGAGGGAAACACCATATATTTT. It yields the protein CASSFAGEGNTIYF.

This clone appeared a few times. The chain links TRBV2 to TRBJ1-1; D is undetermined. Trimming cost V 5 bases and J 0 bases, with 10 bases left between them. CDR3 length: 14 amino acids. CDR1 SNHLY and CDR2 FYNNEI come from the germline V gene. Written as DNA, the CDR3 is TGTGCCAGCAGTACTGGACTGGTGAACACTGAAGCTTTCTTT. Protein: CASSTGLVNTEAFF.

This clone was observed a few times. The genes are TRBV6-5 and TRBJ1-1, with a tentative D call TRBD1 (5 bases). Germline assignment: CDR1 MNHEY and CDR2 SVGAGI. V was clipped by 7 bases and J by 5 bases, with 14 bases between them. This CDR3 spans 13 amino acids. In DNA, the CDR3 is TGTGCCAGCACCAGGGCCTCTGTTACTGAAGCTTTCTTT. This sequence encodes CASTRASVTEAFF.